This passage covers 30 T cell receptor beta chains from one sample sequenced in a study of cytomegalovirus exposure and HLA in healthy donors (dated by TCRdb to between 2016 and 2019). Libraries were made using the immunoSEQ multiplex PCR assay. For the multiplex PCR, a mixture combining 60 forward primers for TCR Vbeta segments and 13 reverse primers for TCR Jbeta segments was used. Not all clones reach the TCRdb copy of this immuneACCESS table, which keeps in-frame sequences only. Checked studies attribute under half of the gap to unresolved V genes and leave the rest unexplained. This sample lists around 150,000 clones; under 75% were detected once. The top ten clones comprise approximately 7.1% of the sample. The sequencing input was PBMCs. The receptors come from a man aged 35 to 55 in good health and CMV-seropositive.

This clone has only one observation. The chain couples TRBV6-6 to TRBJ2-7; the match to TRBD1 covers 7 bases. After removal of 6 bases from V and 7 bases from J, the junction contained 3 bases not matched to a gene. CDR1 and CDR2 (germline): MNHNY, SVGAGI (reference sequence). CDR3 length equals 11 residues. CDR3 amino acids: CASSKQGEQYF. The CDR3, as DNA: TGTGCCAGCAGCAAACAGGGGGAGCAGTACTTC.

This chain joins TRBV7-2 and TRBJ1-3; unclear D gene. Trimming took 1 base from V and 4 from J, leaving 11 bases between them. CDR3 length: 15 residues. Germline CDR1 is SGHTA and CDR2 is FQGNSA. In DNA form, the CDR3 reads TGTGCCAGCAGCTTAGTCGGGTTTTTGGGAAACACCATATATTTT. Translating gives CASSLVGFLGNTIYF.

V gene TRBV27 combines with J gene TRBJ2-7, with TRBD1 as a possible D gene (6 bases). Germline CDR1 and CDR2: MNHEY and SMNVEV (reference sequence). Trimming removed 6 bases at V and 2 bases at J, with 20 bases between. The CDR3 length is 16 residues. DNA of the CDR3: TGTGCCAGCAGCCCCTCCCGGACAGCGTCCGCCTACGAGCAGTACTTC. Translation: CASSPSRTASAYEQYF.

In this sample, this clone turned up a few times. The gene calls are TRBV4-3 and TRBJ2-3, with a tentative D call TRBD2 (5 bases). There are 16 residues in the CDR3. CDR1 and CDR2 (germline): LGHNA, YSLEER. V was pared by 1 base and J by 1 base, with 12 bases between. The CDR3 DNA is TGCGCCAGCAGCCAAGGGACGGGGAAGGGCACAGATACGCAGTATTTT. As protein: CASSQGTGKGTDTQYF.

The chain combines TRBV7-9 with TRBJ1-2, with no clear D. The V end lost 4 bases, the J end lost 5 bases, and 17 bases lay between the germline ends. The CDR3 length is 15 residues. The germline V gene encodes CDR1 SEHNR and CDR2 FQNEAQ (reference sequence). The CDR3, as DNA: TGTGCCAGCAGCTCTTCGACACGGGAACGGTATGGCTACACCTTC. Protein sequence: CASSSSTRERYGYTF.

This chain uses TRBV4-3 with TRBJ2-6; a weak D match, TRBD2 (6 bases). CDR3 length: 17 residues. V shed 1 base and J shed 2 bases, with 12 bases lying between them. Germline assignment: CDR1 LGHNA and CDR2 YSLEER. The CDR3 bases are TGCGCCAGCAGCCAAGCCGCCCCGGGAGCTGGGGCCAACGTCCTGACTTTC. Protein sequence: CASSQAAPGAGANVLTF.

V gene TRBV2 combines with J gene TRBJ2-3; possibly TRBD1 for D (6 bases). Germline V lookup: CDR1 SNHLY, CDR2 FYNNEI. The CDR3 totals 15 residues. V lost 5 bases, J lost 3 bases, and 15 bases lay in between. The CDR3 DNA reads as TGTGCCAGCAGTTTATCAGGGGACCCTACAGATACGCAGTATTTT. Residues: CASSLSGDPTDTQYF.

This rearrangement joins TRBV7-2 to TRBJ2-1, with D possibly being TRBD2 (5 bases). The CDR3 spans 18 residues. CDR1 and CDR2 (germline): SGHTA, FQGNSA. Between the trimmed V and J ends, which lost 2 bases and 4 bases, there was a span of 21 bases. CDR3 sequence reads: CASSLYRIGSPLYNEQFF. The CDR3 coding sequence is TGTGCCAGCAGCTTATATCGAATTGGGAGCCCACTGTACAATGAGCAGTTCTTC.

The rearrangement links TRBV12-5 to TRBJ1-4, with a weak D call TRBD1 (5 bases). The CDR3 sequence is 16 residues long. The germline CDR1 and CDR2 sequences are LGHNT and FRNRAP. V was shortened by 5 bases and J by 10 bases, with 23 bases between the two germline ends. The CDR3 DNA follows: TGTGCTAGTGGTCGTCCCACGGGGGTACTTAGCGGAAAACTGTTTTTT. Protein product: CASGRPTGVLSGKLFF.

The genes are TRBV6-1 and TRBJ1-5; 7 bases are a match to TRBD1. J gave up 4 bases and V 4 bases, and 10 bases lay outside the gene matches. CDR1 is MNHNS, CDR2 SASEGT, per germline. The CDR3 runs 16 residues. CDR3 sequence: CASSVTTGWLNQPQHF. The CDR3, as DNA: TGTGCCAGCAGTGTAACGACAGGGTGGCTTAATCAGCCCCAGCATTTT.

In this sample, this clone turned up a few times. The V and J genes are TRBV19 and TRBJ2-3; 11 bases are shared with TRBD2. V dropped 4 bases and J dropped 5; count of bases not matched to a gene: 5. This CDR3 has 15 amino acids. Germline V gene sequence: CDR1 LNHDA, CDR2 SQIVND (reference sequence). In DNA, the CDR3 is TGTGCCAGTAGTAATAGCGGGGGGGCCAGAGATACGCAGTATTTT. It translates to CASSNSGGARDTQYF. Full variable domain (outside the CDR3, taken from reference TRBV19 and TRBJ2-3): DGGITQSPKYLFRKEGQNVTLSCEQNLNHDAMYWYRQDPGQGLRLIYYSQIVNDFQKGDIAEGYSVSREKKESFPLTVTSAQKNPTAFYLCASSNSGGARDTQYFGPGTRLTVL.

The rearrangement joins TRBV7-6 to TRBJ2-3; D is uncertain. In germline, CDR1 is SGHVS, CDR2 FNYEAQ. This CDR3 region has 14 residues. V was pared by 0 bases and J by 1 base, with 5 bases between. The CDR3 DNA sequence: TGTGCCAGCAGCTTAGCCCAGGGCACAGATACGCAGTATTTT. Translation gives CASSLAQGTDTQYF.

V usage is TRBV27 and J usage is TRBJ1-3, with 9 bases identical to TRBD1. Germline CDR1 and CDR2: MNHEY and SMNVEV (reference sequence). This CDR3 is 14 amino acids long. Trimming cost V 6 bases and J 7 bases; bases outside gene matches: 7. In DNA, the CDR3 is TGTGCCAGCAGCTACACAGGGGGCGGGAACACCATATATTTT. Translation: CASSYTGGGNTIYF.

The chain employs TRBV4-3 and TRBJ1-2, with TRBD1 matching 7 bases. CDR1 and CDR2 (germline): LGHNA, YSLEER. The CDR3 covers 15 residues. V lost 3 bases, J lost 4 bases, and 8 bases stayed unmatched. CDR3 protein: CASSQYTGAGYGYTF. Here the CDR3 DNA reads TGCGCCAGCAGCCAGTATACAGGGGCGGGCTATGGCTACACCTTC.

This sequence joins TRBV10-3 and TRBJ2-3; the D gene is possibly TRBD2 (6 bases). CDR3 length equals 14 residues. The V and J ends lost 6 bases and 8 bases respectively, with 18 bases between them. Germline values: CDR1 ENHRY, CDR2 SYGVKD. The CDR3 region is CAISPREERGTQYF. CDR3 bases: TGTGCCATCAGCCCCAGGGAGGAGAGAGGTACGCAGTATTTT.

V gene TRBV9 combines with J gene TRBJ1-5; TRBD1 aligns across 7 bases. CDR1 is SGDLS, CDR2 YYNGEE, per germline. The V and J ends lost 0 bases and 0 bases, in that order; junction bases with no gene match: 6. This CDR3 is built from 17 residues. CDR3 loop: CASSVVKGQSSNQPQHF. CDR3 sequence (DNA): TGTGCCAGCAGCGTAGTAAAGGGACAGAGTAGCAATCAGCCCCAGCATTTT.

This chain links TRBV6-6 with TRBJ2-1; D gene uncertain. V was trimmed by 2 bases and J by 0 bases, leaving 8 bases between them. This CDR3 has 15 residues. Germline lookup yields CDR1 MNHNY and CDR2 SVGAGI (reference sequence). CDR3 loop: CASSYAADSYNEQFF. CDR3 bases: TGTGCCAGCAGTTACGCGGCCGACTCCTACAATGAGCAGTTCTTC.

The chain employs TRBV7-3 and TRBJ1-1; TRBD1 is a possible D gene (5 bases). Germline loops: CDR1 SGHTA, CDR2 FQGTGA. CDR3 length: 16 amino acids. The V end lost 2 bases, the J end lost 0 bases, and 13 bases lay between the germline ends. The CDR3 region has the DNA TGTGCCAGCAGCTTAGTGGGGGGAAAAGTGAACACTGAAGCTTTCTTT. It encodes CASSLVGGKVNTEAFF.

The chain recombines TRBV7-6 with TRBJ2-1; TRBD1 aligns across 7 bases. CDR3 length: 16 residues. With 5 bases clipped from V and 1 base from J, the junction kept 8 bases outside the gene matches. Germline CDR1 is SGHVS and CDR2 is FNYEAQ. The CDR3 loop reads CASSLRQGRSYNEQFF. DNA for the CDR3: TGTGCCAGCAGCCTGAGACAGGGAAGATCCTACAATGAGCAGTTCTTC.

V and J are TRBV7-4 and TRBJ2-7; D possibly corresponds to TRBD2 (6 bases). Germline CDR1 and CDR2: SGHVT and SQSDAQ. The V end was cut by 2 bases, the J end by 2 bases, with 13 bases between. This CDR3 comprises 15 residues. CDR3: CASSLSRRGPYEQYF. CDR3 coding DNA: TGTGCCAGCAGCTTATCTCGGCGGGGCCCCTACGAGCAGTACTTC. The complete variable domain, with remaining parts taken from reference TRBV7-4 and TRBJ2-7, reads GAGVSQSPRYKVAKRGRDVALRCDSISGHVTLYWYRQTLGQGSEVLTYSQSDAQRDKSGRPSGRFSAERPERSVSTLKIQRTEQGDSAVYLCASSLSRRGPYEQYFGPGTRLTVT.

This clone was picked up one time. The chain has TRBV10-2 and TRBJ2-5, with 10 positions matching TRBD2. The CDR3 consists of 15 residues. The V gene end was trimmed by 2 bases and the J gene end by 0 bases; junction bases not matched to a gene: 0. Per germline, CDR1 WSHSY and CDR2 SAAADI. The CDR3 loop reads CASSELAGDQETQYF. The DNA of the CDR3 is TGCGCCAGCAGTGAGCTAGCGGGGGACCAAGAGACCCAGTACTTC.

V and J are TRBV6-1 and TRBJ1-1; TRBD1 aligns across 8 bases. This CDR3 region has 15 residues. V lost 4 bases, J lost 4 bases, and 8 bases stayed unmatched. CDR1 and CDR2 from the germline V gene are MNHNS and SASEGT. The CDR3, as DNA: TGTGCCAGCAGTGGACAGGGGTATGTCTTCACTGAAGCTTTCTTT. This encodes CASSGQGYVFTEAFF.

This chain connects TRBV6-4 to TRBJ2-1, with 8 bases lining up with TRBD1. Germline loops: CDR1 MRHNA, CDR2 SNTAGT. CDR3 length: 15 residues. V was clipped by 2 bases and J by 0 bases; unmatched bases: 0. This CDR3 reads CASSDTGGSYNEQFF. CDR3 nucleotides: TGTGCCAGCAGTGACACAGGGGGCTCCTACAATGAGCAGTTCTTC.

The chain links TRBV5-1 to TRBJ2-1; 7 bases match TRBD2. After removal of 7 bases from V and 6 bases from J, the junction contained 4 bases not matched to a gene. The germline CDR1 and CDR2 sequences are SGHRS and YFSETQ. The CDR3 consists of 12 residues. CDR3 amino acids: CASRTGGNEQFF. DNA of the CDR3: TGCGCCAGCCGTACGGGGGGCAATGAGCAGTTCTTC. The variable domain in full, completed from reference TRBV5-1 and TRBJ2-1, reads KAGVTQTPRYLIKTRGQQVTLSCSPISGHRSVSWYQQTPGQGLQFLFEYFSETQRNKGNFPGRFSGRQFSNSRSEMNVSTLELGDSALYLCASRTGGNEQFFGPGTRLTVL.

This clone has a count of ten or more. The V and J genes are TRBV5-1 and TRBJ1-1; D is possibly TRBD1 (6 bases). V lost 3 bases and J 3 bases, leaving 12 bases between the germline ends. The CDR3 has 14 residues. Germline CDR1 and CDR2: SGHRS and YFSETQ. Here the CDR3 DNA reads TGCGCCAGCAGCTCAAGGGGGGGATACACTGAAGCTTTCTTT. Amino acids: CASSSRGGYTEAFF.

V is TRBV19 and J is TRBJ2-5; TRBD1 matches 12 bases. This CDR3 has 15 amino acids. The germline CDR1 and CDR2 sequences are LNHDA and SQIVND (reference sequence). The trim removed 7 bases at V and 4 bases at J, leaving 7 bases unmatched. DNA of the CDR3: TGTGCCAGTACCCTGGGACAGGGGGCGGGAGAGACCCAGTACTTC. Translation: CASTLGQGAGETQYF.

V gene TRBV9 combines with J gene TRBJ2-4; 8 bases fit TRBD1. V dropped 3 bases and J dropped 6; count of bases not matched to a gene: 5. CDR1 and CDR2 from the germline V gene are SGDLS and YYNGEE. This CDR3 spans 14 amino acids. CDR3 protein: CASSARGQGNIQYF. The CDR3 region has the DNA TGTGCCAGCAGCGCCAGGGGGCAGGGAAACATTCAGTACTTC. Full variable domain (remainder filled in from reference TRBV9 and TRBJ2-4): DSGVTQTPKHLITATGQRVTLRCSPRSGDLSVYWYQQSLDQGLQFLIQYYNGEERAKGNILERFSAQQFPDLHSELNLSSLELGDSALYFCASSARGQGNIQYFGAGTRLSVL.

The chain employs TRBV7-2 and TRBJ2-7; the D gene is possibly TRBD2 (5 bases). The CDR3 is 15 residues long. Deletions cut 2 bases from V and 4 bases from J, with 15 bases between. Germline V gene data show CDR1 as SGHTA and CDR2 as FQGNSA. CDR3 coding DNA: TGTGCCAGCAGCTTAACCCCGGGATATATATACGAGCAGTACTTC. It specifies CASSLTPGYIYEQYF.

DNA for the CDR3: TGCGCCAGCAGCCTAAGATATGGGACTTTCTCCTACAATGAGCAGTTCTTC. This encodes CASSLRYGTFSYNEQFF. This chain links TRBV4-1 with TRBJ2-1; D perhaps matches TRBD2 (6 bases). The CDR3 contains 17 residues. The V and J ends lost 4 bases and 0 bases respectively, with 16 bases between them. CDR1 is MGHRA, CDR2 YSYEKL, per germline.

About this clone itself: Other DNA sequences in the same sample also yield this CDR3. V gene TRBV4-1 combines with J gene TRBJ1-3; D not certain. From germline, CDR1 is MGHRA and CDR2 YSYEKL. Trimming shortened V by 0 bases and J by 2 bases, and 14 bases separated the two germline ends. This CDR3 region has 17 residues. CDR3 loop: CASSQDPLLGAGNTIYF. The DNA of the CDR3 is TGCGCCAGCAGCCAAGATCCCCTACTAGGCGCTGGAAACACCATATATTTT.